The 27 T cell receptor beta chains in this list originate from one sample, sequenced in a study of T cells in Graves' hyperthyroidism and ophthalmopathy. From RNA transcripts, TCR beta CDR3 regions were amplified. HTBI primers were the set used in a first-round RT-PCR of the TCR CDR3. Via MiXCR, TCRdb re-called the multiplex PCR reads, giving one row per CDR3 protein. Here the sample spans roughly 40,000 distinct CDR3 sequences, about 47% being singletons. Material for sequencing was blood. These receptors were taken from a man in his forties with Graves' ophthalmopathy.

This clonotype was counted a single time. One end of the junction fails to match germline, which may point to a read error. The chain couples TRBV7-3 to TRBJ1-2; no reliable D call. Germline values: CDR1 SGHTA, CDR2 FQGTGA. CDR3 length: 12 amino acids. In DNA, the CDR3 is TGTGCCAGCGGCTCGGGTTACTATGGCTGCACCTTC. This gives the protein CASGSGYYGCTF.

The chain's CDR3 is CSAKDRGPRQPQHF. Written as DNA, the CDR3 is TGCAGTGCAAAGGACAGGGGACCTCGTCAGCCCCAGCATTTT. The chain recombines TRBV20-1 with TRBJ1-5; 9 bases agree with TRBD1. Germline V gene sequence: CDR1 DFQATT, CDR2 SNEGSKA (reference sequence). The J segment lost 6 bases and the V segment lost 6 bases, leaving 9 bases of the junction unmatched. The CDR3 extends over 14 amino acids.

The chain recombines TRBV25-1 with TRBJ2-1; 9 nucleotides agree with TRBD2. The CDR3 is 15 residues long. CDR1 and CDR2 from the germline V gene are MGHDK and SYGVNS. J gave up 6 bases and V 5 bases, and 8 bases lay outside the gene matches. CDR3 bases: TGTGCCAGCAGTATGATGCGGGGGGGCATCAATGAGCAGTTCTTC. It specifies CASSMMRGGINEQFF.

CDR3 protein: CSARDPAGSYEQYF. The CDR3 coding sequence is TGCAGTGCTAGAGATCCAGCGGGATCCTACGAGCAGTACTTC. The chain uses TRBV20-1 and TRBJ2-7; TRBD2 agrees at 7 bases. This CDR3 is built from 14 residues. Trimming took 0 bases from V and 1 from J; bases not matched to a gene: 3. Germline V gives CDR1 DFQATT, CDR2 SNEGSKA (reference sequence).

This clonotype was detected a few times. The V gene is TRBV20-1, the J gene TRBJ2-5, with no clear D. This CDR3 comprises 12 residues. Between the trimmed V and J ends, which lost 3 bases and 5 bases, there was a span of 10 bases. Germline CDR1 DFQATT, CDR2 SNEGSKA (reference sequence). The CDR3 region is CSARDHRETQYF. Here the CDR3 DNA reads TGCAGTGCTAGGGACCACCGGGAGACCCAGTACTTC.

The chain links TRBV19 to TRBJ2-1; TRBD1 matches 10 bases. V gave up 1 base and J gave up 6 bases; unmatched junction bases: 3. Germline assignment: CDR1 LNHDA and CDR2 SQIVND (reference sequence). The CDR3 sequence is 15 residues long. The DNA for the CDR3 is TGTGCCAGTAGTATAGTTTGGACAGGGGGCAATGAGCAGTTCTTC. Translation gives CASSIVWTGGNEQFF.

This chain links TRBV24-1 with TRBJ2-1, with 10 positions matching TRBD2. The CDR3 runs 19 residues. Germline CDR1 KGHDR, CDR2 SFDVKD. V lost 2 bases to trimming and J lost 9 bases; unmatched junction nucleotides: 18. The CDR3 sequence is CATSDYPWTSGSWGVEQFF. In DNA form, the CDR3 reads TGTGCCACCAGTGATTATCCCTGGACTAGCGGAAGCTGGGGAGTTGAGCAGTTCTTC.

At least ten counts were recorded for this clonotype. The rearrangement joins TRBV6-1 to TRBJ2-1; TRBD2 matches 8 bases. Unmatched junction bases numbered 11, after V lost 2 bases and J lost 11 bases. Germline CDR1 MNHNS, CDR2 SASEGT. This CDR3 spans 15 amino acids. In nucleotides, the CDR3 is TGTGCCAGCAGTGAAACCACCTCTACTAGCGGCAAGCAGTTCTTC. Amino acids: CASSETTSTSGKQFF.

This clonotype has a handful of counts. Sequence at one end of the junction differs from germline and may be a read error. This CDR3 reads CASRGLAGEVTQYF. CDR3 DNA: TGCGCTAGCAGAGGACTAGCGGGAGAAGTGACCCAGTACTTC. The rearrangement joins TRBV10-2 to TRBJ2-5; TRBD2 agrees at 13 bases. Germline V CDR1 and CDR2: WSHSY, SAAADI. This CDR3 comprises 14 residues.

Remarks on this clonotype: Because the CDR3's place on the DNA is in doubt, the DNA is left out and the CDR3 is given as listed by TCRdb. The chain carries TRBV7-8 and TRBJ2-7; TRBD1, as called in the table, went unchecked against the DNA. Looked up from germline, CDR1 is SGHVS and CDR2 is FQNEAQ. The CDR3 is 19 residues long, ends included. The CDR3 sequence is CASSFYICSTQGASYEQYF.

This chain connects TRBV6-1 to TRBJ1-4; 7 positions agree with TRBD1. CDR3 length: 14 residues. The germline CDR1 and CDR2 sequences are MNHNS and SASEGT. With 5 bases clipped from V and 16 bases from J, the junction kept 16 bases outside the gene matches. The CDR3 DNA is TGTGCCAGCAGTCGACAGGGACCGAATGAAAAGCAGTTTTTT. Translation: CASSRQGPNEKQFF.

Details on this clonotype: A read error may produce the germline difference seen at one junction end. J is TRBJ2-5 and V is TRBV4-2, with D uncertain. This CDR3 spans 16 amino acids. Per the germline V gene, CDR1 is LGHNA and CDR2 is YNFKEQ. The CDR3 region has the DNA TGTGCCAGCAGTCAAGATCGAATAGCCGACCTGGAGACCCAGTACTTC. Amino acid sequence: CASSQDRIADLETQYF.

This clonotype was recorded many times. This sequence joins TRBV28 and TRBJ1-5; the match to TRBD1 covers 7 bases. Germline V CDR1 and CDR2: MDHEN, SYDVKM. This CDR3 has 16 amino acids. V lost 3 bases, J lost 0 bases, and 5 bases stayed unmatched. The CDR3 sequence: CASSFRGRGSNQPQHF. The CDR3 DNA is TGTGCCAGCAGTTTTAGGGGGCGCGGTAGCAATCAGCCCCAGCATTTT.

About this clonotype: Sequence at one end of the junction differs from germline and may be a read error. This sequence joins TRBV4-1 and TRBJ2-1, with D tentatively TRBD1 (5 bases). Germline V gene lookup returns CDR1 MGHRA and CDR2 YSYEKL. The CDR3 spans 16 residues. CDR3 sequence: CASSDGRVTRVNEEFF. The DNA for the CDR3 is TGCGCCAGCAGCGACGGCAGGGTAACAAGGGTCAATGAGGAGTTCTTC.

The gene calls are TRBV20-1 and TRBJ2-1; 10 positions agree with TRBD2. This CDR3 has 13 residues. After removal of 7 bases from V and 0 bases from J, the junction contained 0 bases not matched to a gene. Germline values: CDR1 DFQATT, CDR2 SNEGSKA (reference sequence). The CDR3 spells CSERGGSYNEQFF. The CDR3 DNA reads TGCAGTGAGCGGGGGGGCTCCTACAATGAGCAGTTCTTC.

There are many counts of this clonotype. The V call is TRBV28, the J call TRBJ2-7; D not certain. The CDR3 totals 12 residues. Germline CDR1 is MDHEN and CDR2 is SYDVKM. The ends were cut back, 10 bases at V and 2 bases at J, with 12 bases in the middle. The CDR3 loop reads CATHFSPYEQYF. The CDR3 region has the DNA TGTGCCACCCATTTTAGTCCCTACGAGCAGTACTTC.

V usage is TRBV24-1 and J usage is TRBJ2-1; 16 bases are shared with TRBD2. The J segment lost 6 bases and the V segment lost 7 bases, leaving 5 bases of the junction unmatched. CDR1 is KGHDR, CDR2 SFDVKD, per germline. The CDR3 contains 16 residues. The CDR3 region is CATRSGTSGRVNEQFF. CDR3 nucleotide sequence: TGTGCCACCAGGTCCGGGACTAGCGGGAGGGTCAATGAGCAGTTCTTC.

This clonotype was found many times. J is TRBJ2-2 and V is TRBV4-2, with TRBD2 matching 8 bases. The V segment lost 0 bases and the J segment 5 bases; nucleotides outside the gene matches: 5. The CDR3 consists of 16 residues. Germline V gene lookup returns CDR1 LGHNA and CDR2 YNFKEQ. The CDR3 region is CASSQDLAGITGELFF. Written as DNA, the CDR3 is TGTGCCAGCAGCCAAGATTTAGCGGGGATAACCGGGGAGCTGTTTTTT.

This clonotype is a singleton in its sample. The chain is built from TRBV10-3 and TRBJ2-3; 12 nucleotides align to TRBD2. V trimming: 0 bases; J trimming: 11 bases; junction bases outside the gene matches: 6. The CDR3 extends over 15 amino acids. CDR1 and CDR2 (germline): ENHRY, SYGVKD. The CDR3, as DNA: TGTGCCATCAGTGAGTCAGGACTAGCGGGGAATGAGCAGTATTTT. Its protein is CAISESGLAGNEQYF.

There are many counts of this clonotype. CDR3 nucleotides: TGCAGTGCTAGAGTACAGGCTGATAATGAAAAACTGTTTTTT. This gives the protein CSARVQADNEKLFF. This sequence joins TRBV20-1 and TRBJ1-4; D might be TRBD1 (5 bases). V dropped 1 base and J dropped 4 bases, with 10 bases sitting between them. Germline V gene sequence: CDR1 DFQATT, CDR2 SNEGSKA (reference sequence). The CDR3 has 14 amino acids.

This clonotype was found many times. CDR3 DNA: TGTGCCAGCTCACCATACAGGGACGAGCAGTACTTC. It translates to CASSPYRDEQYF. The V call is TRBV18, the J call TRBJ2-7; tentative D call: TRBD1 (6 bases). Germline CDR1 and CDR2: KGHSH and LQKENI. The V end was cut by 2 bases, the J end by 5 bases, with 7 bases between. CDR3 length: 12 residues. Full variable domain (missing parts from reference TRBV18 and TRBJ2-7): NAGVMQNPRHLVRRRGQEARLRCSPMKGHSHVYWYRQLPEEGLKFMVYLQKENIIDESGMPKERFSAEFPKEGPSILRIQQVVRGDSAAYFCASSPYRDEQYFGPGTRLTVT.

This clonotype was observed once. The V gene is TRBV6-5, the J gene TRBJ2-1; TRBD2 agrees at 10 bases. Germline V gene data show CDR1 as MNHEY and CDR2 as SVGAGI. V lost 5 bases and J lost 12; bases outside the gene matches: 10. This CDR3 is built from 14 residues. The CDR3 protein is CASSNLAGADTQFF. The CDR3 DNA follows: TGTGCCAGCAGTAATCTAGCGGGGGCTGATACGCAGTTCTTC.

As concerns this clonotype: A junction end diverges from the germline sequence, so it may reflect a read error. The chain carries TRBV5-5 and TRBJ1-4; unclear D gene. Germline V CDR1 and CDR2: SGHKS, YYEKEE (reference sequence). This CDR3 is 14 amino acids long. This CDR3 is CASSLQGKGEKLFF. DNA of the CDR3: TGCGCCAGCAGCTTGCAAGGGAAGGGTGAAAAACTGTTTTTT.

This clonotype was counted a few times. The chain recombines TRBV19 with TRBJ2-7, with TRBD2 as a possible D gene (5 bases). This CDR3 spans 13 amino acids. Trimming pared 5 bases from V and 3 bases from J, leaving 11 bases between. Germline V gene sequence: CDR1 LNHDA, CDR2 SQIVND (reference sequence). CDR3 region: CASSSRGHYEQYF. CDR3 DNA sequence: TGTGCCAGTAGTTCGAGAGGGCACTACGAGCAGTACTTC.

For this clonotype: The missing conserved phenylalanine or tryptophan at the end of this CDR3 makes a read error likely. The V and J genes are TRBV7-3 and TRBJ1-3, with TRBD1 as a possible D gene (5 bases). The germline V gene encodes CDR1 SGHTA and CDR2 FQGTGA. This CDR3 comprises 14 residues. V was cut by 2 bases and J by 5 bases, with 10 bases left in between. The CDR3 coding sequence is TGTGCCAGCAGCTTATTGGGGGGAAGAAACACCATATATTCT. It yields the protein CASSLLGGRNTIYS.

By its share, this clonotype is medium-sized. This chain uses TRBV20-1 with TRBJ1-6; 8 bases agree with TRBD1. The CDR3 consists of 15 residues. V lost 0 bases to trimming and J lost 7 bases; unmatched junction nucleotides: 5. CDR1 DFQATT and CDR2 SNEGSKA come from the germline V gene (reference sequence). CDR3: CSARDVGTGNSPLHF. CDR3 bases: TGCAGTGCTAGAGATGTTGGGACAGGAAATTCACCCCTCCACTTT.

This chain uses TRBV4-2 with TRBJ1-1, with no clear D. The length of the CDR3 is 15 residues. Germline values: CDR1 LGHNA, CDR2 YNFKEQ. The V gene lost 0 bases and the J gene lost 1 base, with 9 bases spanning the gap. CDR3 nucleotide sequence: TGTGCCAGCAGCCAAGATGGACCTTCGAACACTGAAGCTTTCTTT. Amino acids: CASSQDGPSNTEAFF.